The sequence of this T cell receptor (beta chain) was determined in a study of blood T cell repertoires in COVID-19. The data were produced by immunoSEQ multiplex PCR, yet TCRdb's version contains in-frame clones alone and is incomplete. The table includes some 280,000 clones, 75% to 90% detected once. This clone has just a few counts. The CDR3 extends over 15 amino acids. V lost 3 bases and J 12 bases, leaving 18 bases between the germline ends. Germline V gene lookup returns CDR1 MGHDK and CDR2 SYGVNS. The chain recombines TRBV25-1 with TRBJ1-6; D is unclear. Source material: peripheral blood. The receptor was derived from a woman aged 25-40 years with active or convalescent COVID-19. The CDR3 loop reads CASSDLDGQTKPLHF. In DNA form, the CDR3 reads TGTGCCAGCAGTGACCTGGACGGTCAGACTAAACCCCTCCACTTT.